The subject of this entry is one TCR beta chain. Its target is not known. Other DNA sequences within the sample encode an identical CDR3. The sample belongs to a study of radiation and T cells in renal cell carcinoma. The treatment is: 15 Gy SBRT to primary tumor, nephrectomy 4 weeks later. Study conclusions and caveats: Sampling covered only 0.95 to 1 g of each tumor. Baseline intratumoral clonotype presence is unknown without pretreatment biopsies. In nephrectomy-only tumors, top 100 clonotypes averaged approximately 40%, versus 54% irradiated.

Measured with immunoSEQ multiplex PCR; TCRdb has only the in-frame clones, and not every one. The sample includes under 20,000 clones, around 65% of them seen just once. Losses at the gene ends were 2 bases for V and 6 bases for J; bases not matched to a gene: 5. There are 14 residues in the CDR3. Germline V gives CDR1 MNHNS, CDR2 SASEGT. V is TRBV6-1 and J is TRBJ1-2; 8 nucleotides match TRBD1. The specimen was tumor tissue, collected from a patient whose treatment included radiotherapy and nephrectomy. The clonotype comes from a woman in her 70s with renal cell carcinoma. CDR3 sequence reads: CASSESAGGDGYTF. The DNA for the CDR3 is TGTGCCAGCAGTGAATCGGCAGGGGGCGATGGCTACACCTTC.